This T cell receptor (beta chain) was sequenced for a study of cytomegalovirus exposure and HLA in healthy donors listed by TCRdb under 2017. About the full investigation: In an earlier analysis of approximately 640 of the donors, around 290 Gb of sequence data and just under 120 million unique TCR beta sequences from about 180 million T cells were reported. An early release that covered several hundred HLA-typed donors contained approximately 320 gigabases of sequencing data and 80 million or so unique TCR sequences. The genetic ancestry cluster associated with self-reported Caucasian donors included about four fifths of the roughly 410 genotyped donors. The aim of the study was to test whether cataloging public T cell receptors could identify signatures of past pathogen exposure. The T cell repertoires of several hundred subjects were profiled by immunosequencing and related to cytomegalovirus serostatus. In addition to the first cohort of 666 subjects, a separate validation cohort of approximately 130 different subjects was used. To predict cytomegalovirus infection status, the study combined high-throughput TCR immunosequencing, statistical association of individual TCRs with disease status, and machine learning. In a later analysis, previously published TCR beta repertoires from several hundred donors were re-analyzed and high-resolution HLA genotyping was added so that TCR occurrence patterns could be studied. In the later analysis, no new phenotypic data were used to find candidate immune exposures; instead, reliance was placed on TCR beta sequences and their occurrence across donors. In an earlier analysis of about 590 of the donors, high-throughput TCR beta sequencing was used to judge whether each TCR beta V gene segment behaved as functional or pseudogenic. Donor age, sex, ethnicity and CMV serostatus were compiled alongside the repertoire data. A later genetic analysis took genome-wide SNP genotypes for about 65% of the 666 donors and used that subset as a discovery cohort. All discovery cohort repertoires had been generated on a single sequencing platform. Class I and class II HLA loci were covered by the typing at four-digit resolution. The number of donors typed differed by locus, with roughly 629-640 for A, B, C, DRB1 and DQB1, roughly 520 for DQA1, 606 for DPA1, and 450 to 480 for DPB1. Roughly 5 DR-DQ haplotypes were handled as single units for association and clustering, since linkage in the cohort was strong. Across 398 genotyped donors of the cohort, an average of approximately 220,000 unique TCR beta nucleotide sequences per donor were sequenced, and approximately 19% of those sequences were non-productive. The full study reports these points: A cluster of highly shared sequence variants was judged likely to represent a technical artifact of the sequencing pipeline. The classifier was reported to diagnose cytomegalovirus status with high specificity and sensitivity in both the original and validation cohorts. Because the 87-base-pair reads could not distinguish some IMGT-functional V segments, including TRBV6-2 and TRBV6-3, those segments were excluded. Compared with the approximately 700-donor mean, donors in an Asian-associated ancestry cluster had fewer N-insertions in productive TCRs, according to a later genetic analysis. In an earlier analysis of 587 of the donors, most TCR beta V segments were observed in productive rearrangements about 87% or about 30% of the time, broadly matching IMGT annotations. Most TCR sequences were seen in very few donors, while some public TCRs were found in many individuals. Roughly uniform sequencing depth across donors was assumed in presence/absence analyses, although this assumption may not hold. This cohort had only TCR beta chains sequenced, and the lack of alpha or paired-chain data limited which features could be detected. The authors suggested that the approach could potentially be generalized to other disease states and immunological phenotypes. In vitro tests confirmed that a few of the cytomegalovirus-associated TCR beta chains recognize cytomegalovirus antigens. Approximately 18 rarely observed V segments, including chromosome 9 orphons, were excluded from the earlier analysis of 550 to 700 of the donors because counts were too low. A later analysis associated about 17,000 TCR beta sequences with specific HLA alleles at a false discovery rate of 0.05. Correlated functional status among segregating V segments might reflect linkage disequilibrium, but an unknown experimental factor could not be ruled out. A later genetic analysis associated a missense DCLRE1C variant with V-gene and J-gene trimming of TCR beta chains, and an independent cohort replicated the association. For the cohort, immune exposure information was limited to CMV serostatus. When HLA alleles, especially DR and DQ, strongly co-occurred, TCR associations were difficult to assign to individual alleles. In a later analysis, HLA-associated TCR beta chains showed more clonal expansion and lower generation probabilities than non-associated chains that were equally common. A further reported finding was that TCR beta sequences accurately predicted the HLA-A and HLA-B alleles for most subjects in the first cohort. The study gave a list of 150 to 200 TCR beta chains associated with cytomegalovirus. Because some donors lacked HLA typing at each locus, the association tests relied only on the typed subset. A later analysis found that TCR association rates varied across HLA loci, with DRB1 alleles showing the most associated TCRs and HLA-C alleles the fewest. According to a later analysis, most CMV-associated TCR beta chains appeared to be HLA-restricted, and the HLA associations seemed to be driven largely by CMV exposure. In a later analysis, several top co-occurrence clusters were reported to appear linked to parvovirus B19, influenza, CMV and Epstein-Barr virus.

The V end gives up 3 bases and the J end 4 bases, leaving 9 bases in the junction not matched to a gene. Looking up the germline V gene yields CDR1 SGDLS and CDR2 YYNGEE. Including the terminal cysteine and phenylalanine, the CDR3 comprises 15 residues. Left in the record is the CDR3 DNA by itself, 45 bases read in frame from the first base. Comments on this clone: The clone's antigen remains unknown. No much larger clonotype is one base removed from it; base qualities were not supplied.

The cohort was made up of about 610 healthy bone marrow donors. Cohort members were all nominally healthy when sampled, although unrecorded immune exposures were likely present. The donor tested CMV seronegative and was one of the 352 seronegative cohort members. A peripheral blood sample was provided by each donor, and peripheral blood mononuclear cells were used for TCR beta sequencing. Genomic DNA was extracted from the blood cell samples with the Qiagen DNeasy Blood Extraction Kit. The library was produced with the immunoSEQ multiplex PCR assay. For the multiplex PCR, a mixture combining 60 forward primers for TCR Vbeta segments and 13 reverse primers for TCR Jbeta segments was used. The CDR3 region of rearranged TCR beta genes was amplified from genomic DNA with a multiplex PCR assay. On the Illumina HiSeq System, the amplified TCR beta libraries were sequenced as 87-base-pair reads. The authors processed their data as follows. A later analysis tallied tens of millions of unique TCR beta chains across the approximately 670 repertoires, and some 12 million of those chains were shared by two or more donors. Raw reads were error-corrected and collapsed into unique sequences with a nearest-neighbor algorithm that merged closely related sequences to remove PCR and sequencing errors. To assign V, D and J gene segments, CDR3 sequences were aligned to IMGT reference sequences. For a sequence to be retained, at least a six-nucleotide match to both a V gene segment and a J gene segment was required. Rearrangements were classified as productive when the CDR3 lacked stop codons and remained in frame with V and J, and all other rearrangements were classified as non-productive. Following IMGT convention, CDR3 was defined as the stretch from the second conserved V-encoded cysteine to the conserved J-encoded phenylalanine. The earlier analysis of 587 of the donors excluded any sequence lacking an unambiguous match to a single V gene segment. In an earlier analysis of approximately 500 of the donors, a V segment was called functional when productive rearrangements were above 56.7%, and segregating when the standard deviation between donors exceeded 5%. A statistical classification framework was developed to diagnose cytomegalovirus status using the catalog of TCR beta chain sequences. In a later analysis, TCR nucleotide sequences were compared against IMGT/GENE-DB human TR gene sequences so that V and J genes could be assigned. The TCRdist pipeline was used in a later analysis to assign CDR3 sequences and most-parsimonious VDJ recombination scenarios. In a later analysis, each TCR beta chain was defined by its CDR3 amino acid sequence together with its V-gene family, and reads lacking a unique V-gene family were excluded. In a later analysis, approximately 640 highly shared, low-generation-probability nucleotide sequences were removed to address suspected cross-contamination and a sequencing artifact. In a later analysis, a clonal expansion index for each public chain was calculated from normalized within-repertoire ranks of inferred template counts. A later analysis computed generation probabilities with a VDJ recombination model fitted to out-of-frame rearrangements, and checked the results against IGoR. In a later analysis, hypergeometric tests were used to score TCR-TCR, TCR-HLA and TCR-CMV co-occurrence, with a repertoire-size bias correction applied to TCR pairs. In a later analysis, false discovery rates were estimated by permuting HLA or CMV assignments 20 times. In a later analysis, co-occurring TCRs were grouped using DBSCAN, with TCRdist sequence similarity added in when clustering inside HLA-allele-positive subsets. Repertoires with fewer than 30,000 or more than 120,000 public chains, plus five repertoires with anomalous nucleotide sharing, were excluded from co-occurrence clustering. TCRdb retrieved this table from immuneACCESS and kept in-frame rearrangements only. Not all clones are present; in checked studies, unresolved V genes account for under half, and no reason is known for the remainder. Clone size and the V and J calls come from that table; the DNA yielded D and trimming. This sample gives 89,000 or so clones in total; over 60% of them show up just once. Around 3.9% of the sample is in the top ten clones.

Recombination joined TRBV9 with TRBJ1-2, with TRBD1 identical over 7 junction bases. The clonotype comes from a man aged 55-75 years in good health and CMV-seronegative. Specimen: PBMCs. CDR3 protein: CASSGGGQELYGYTF. The DNA sequence follows: TGTGCCAGCAGCGGAGGAGGACAGGAGCTCTATGGCTACACCTTC.